This is a list of T cell receptor beta chains from one sample in a study of Tregs in tolerant kidney transplant recipients. This table comes from immunoSEQ multiplex PCR, and its TCRdb copy is limited to in-frame clones, with some not included. Seen here are 110,000 or so clones, roughly 93% observed once, and the top ten hold more than 0.5%. The sample comprised CD4+ T cells from blood. These receptors were taken from a human donor in good health. Each CDR3 is given with its conserved first and last residue. The D gene is left open where the match is weak.

CDR3nt: TGTGCCAGCAGCCCGGACGGGGCGACGGAAGCTTTCTTT
CDR3aa: CASSPDGATEAFF
v_gene: TRBV4-2
d_gene: .
j_gene: TRBJ1-1

CDR3nt: TGTGCCAGCAGTGAAGTACAACTTCGGACCACTGAAGCTTTCTTT
CDR3aa: CASSEVQLRTTEAFF
v_gene: TRBV6-1
d_gene: .
j_gene: TRBJ1-1

CDR3nt: TGTGCCTGGAGAGTTACGGGACAGGGACAGCAGTACTTC
CDR3aa: CAWRVTGQGQQYF
v_gene: TRBV30
d_gene: TRBD1
j_gene: TRBJ2-7

CDR3nt: TGCGCCAGCAGTGTGACTGCAGGATCTACCGAGCAGTACTTC
CDR3aa: CASSVTAGSTEQYF
v_gene: TRBV10-1
d_gene: .
j_gene: TRBJ2-7

CDR3nt: TGCAGCGTTGAAGAAAGGGCAGACCTAGTGGATGGCTACACCTTC
CDR3aa: CSVEERADLVDGYTF
v_gene: TRBV29-1
d_gene: .
j_gene: TRBJ1-2

CDR3nt: TGTGCCAGCAGTTACAGGGCAGCTACTAACTATGGCTACACCTTC
CDR3aa: CASSYRAATNYGYTF
v_gene: TRBV6-5
d_gene: .
j_gene: TRBJ1-2

CDR3nt: TGCGCCAGCAGCCAAGATAAACGACAGGGTGGGAATAGCAATCAGCCCCAGCATTTT
CDR3aa: CASSQDKRQGGNSNQPQHF
v_gene: TRBV4-1
d_gene: TRBD1
j_gene: TRBJ1-5

CDR3nt: TGCGCCAGCAGTGGAATAACTAGCGGGAGAGGAGCGGCTGAGCAGTTCTTC
CDR3aa: CASSGITSGRGAAEQFF
v_gene: TRBV10-1
d_gene: TRBD2
j_gene: TRBJ2-1

CDR3nt: TGTGCCAGCAGCTTGATAGCGGGAGGGTACAATGAGCAGTTCTTC
CDR3aa: CASSLIAGGYNEQFF
v_gene: TRBV5-6
d_gene: TRBD2
j_gene: TRBJ2-1

CDR3nt: TGTGCCAGCAGCCAGGGACAGAAAGAGACCCAGTACTTC
CDR3aa: CASSQGQKETQYF
v_gene: TRBV5-4
d_gene: TRBD1
j_gene: TRBJ2-5

CDR3nt: TGTGCCAGCAGTTACTCTCCTGGAGATACGCAGTATTTT
CDR3aa: CASSYSPGDTQYF
v_gene: TRBV6-5
d_gene: .
j_gene: TRBJ2-3

CDR3nt: TGTGCCAGTAGTACGACCACCTCCGGTAGACAAAACACCGGGGAGCTGTTTTTT
CDR3aa: CASSTTTSGRQNTGELFF
v_gene: TRBV19
d_gene: .
j_gene: TRBJ2-2

CDR3nt: TGTGCCAGCAGCTTGGGACTAGCGGGAGCCCGATCCTACAATGAGCAGTTCTTC
CDR3aa: CASSLGLAGARSYNEQFF
v_gene: TRBV5-6
d_gene: TRBD2
j_gene: TRBJ2-1

CDR3nt: TGTGCCAGCCTTACGGACAGGACCTACGAGCAGTACTTC
CDR3aa: CASLTDRTYEQYF
v_gene: TRBV2
d_gene: TRBD1
j_gene: TRBJ2-7

CDR3nt: TGCAGCGTTGGTGGGACAGGGGACTATGGCTACACCTTC
CDR3aa: CSVGGTGDYGYTF
v_gene: TRBV29-1
d_gene: TRBD1
j_gene: TRBJ1-2

CDR3nt: TGTGCCAGCAGCTTAGATTTTCGTTCTTCGTACTCTGGAAACACCATATATTTT
CDR3aa: CASSLDFRSSYSGNTIYF
v_gene: TRBV7-2
d_gene: .
j_gene: TRBJ1-3

CDR3nt: TGTGCCAGCAGTACAGCACGACAGGGGATCACTGAAGCTTTCTTT
CDR3aa: CASSTARQGITEAFF
v_gene: TRBV28
d_gene: TRBD1
j_gene: TRBJ1-1

CDR3nt: TGTGCCTGGAGCCTTGGGCAGGGATATTCACCCCTCCACTTT
CDR3aa: CAWSLGQGYSPLHF
v_gene: TRBV30
d_gene: .
j_gene: TRBJ1-6

CDR3nt: TGTGCCAGCAGCCCCGGGGGAGGGCTTCGGGAGACCCAGTACTTC
CDR3aa: CASSPGGGLRETQYF
v_gene: TRBV7-8
d_gene: TRBD2
j_gene: TRBJ2-5

CDR3nt: TGCGCCAGCAGCTTACAGGGTACCACCGGGGAGCTGTTTTTT
CDR3aa: CASSLQGTTGELFF
v_gene: TRBV5-1
d_gene: .
j_gene: TRBJ2-2